A selection of T cell receptor beta chains follows, all from one sample in a study of PD-1 blockade in classical Hodgkin lymphoma. Measured with immunoSEQ multiplex PCR; TCRdb has only the in-frame clones, and not every one. The table shows around 26,000 clones, with 65% to 90% occurring only once. Sequenced material: peripheral blood mononuclear cells (PBMCs), taken before the second cycle of nivolumab. These TCRs come from a human donor with classical Hodgkin lymphoma. Each CDR3 is given with its conserved first and last residue. D genes are given only for firm matches. Part of the rows lack a size; the others show once, few, many or a class for expanded clones.

d_gene,abundance,j_gene,v_gene,CDR3aa,CDR3nt
-,few,TRBJ2-7,TRBV6-1,CASSERATYEQYF,TGTGCCAGCAGTGAAAGGGCCACCTACGAGCAGTACTTC
TRBD2,-,TRBJ2-1,TRBV19,CASSISTSGSREQFF,TGTGCCAGTAGTATATCGACTAGCGGGAGTAGGGAGCAGTTCTTC
TRBD1,-,TRBJ2-1,TRBV29-1,CSGINRGRNEQFF,TGCAGCGGCATAAACAGGGGGCGAAATGAGCAGTTCTTC
-,-,TRBJ1-2,TRBV5-6,CASSLAGDPNYGYTF,TGTGCCAGCAGCTTGGCCGGGGATCCTAACTATGGCTACACCTTC
-,-,TRBJ1-1,TRBV19,CASSISIRNTEAFF,TGTGCCAGTAGTATAAGTATCAGGAACACTGAAGCTTTCTTT
TRBD1,-,TRBJ2-7,TRBV10-1,CASSEGDSPYEQYF,TGCGCCAGCAGTGAAGGGGACAGTCCCTACGAGCAGTACTTC
-,-,TRBJ1-3,TRBV7-6,CASSLAYRGSSGNTIYF,TGTGCCAGCAGCTTAGCGTACCGCGGGAGCTCTGGAAACACCATATATTTT
TRBD2,medium-sized,TRBJ2-7,TRBV19,CASSTTLAGIYEQYF,TGTGCCAGTAGTACAACACTAGCGGGGATCTACGAGCAGTACTTC
TRBD2,-,TRBJ2-7,TRBV27,CASSRGVDFDYEQYF,TGTGCCAGCAGTCGGGGGGTAGATTTTGACTACGAGCAGTACTTC
-,-,TRBJ2-7,TRBV30,CAWTPLGPLEEQYF,TGTGCCTGGACACCCCTGGGTCCCCTAGAGGAGCAGTACTTC
-,-,TRBJ1-5,TRBV30,CAWSIPTAYQPQHF,TGTGCCTGGAGTATCCCGACAGCCTATCAGCCCCAGCATTTT
-,-,TRBJ1-1,TRBV7-3,CASSLQDSLGTEAFF,TGTGCCAGCAGCTTACAAGACAGCCTTGGGACTGAAGCTTTCTTT
-,-,TRBJ2-1,TRBV7-6,CASSPLASSYNEQFF,TGTGCCAGCAGCCCCCTAGCCTCCTCCTACAATGAGCAGTTCTTC
-,-,TRBJ1-1,TRBV29-1,CSVSVNTEAFF,TGCAGCGTCTCAGTTAACACTGAAGCTTTCTTT
-,few,TRBJ1-2,TRBV6-5,CASRMQGNYGYTF,TGTGCCAGCAGGATGCAGGGGAACTATGGCTACACCTTC
TRBD2,-,TRBJ2-1,TRBV6-9,CASSLVERTSGRAYVYNEQFF,TGTGCCAGCAGCCTAGTAGAGAGGACTAGCGGGAGGGCCTACGTATACAATGAGCAGTTCTTC
-,-,TRBJ2-7,TRBV6-1,CASSTSDSSSYEQYF,TGTGCCAGCAGTACCTCGGACAGTAGCTCCTACGAACAGTACTTC
-,-,TRBJ1-4,TRBV6-1,CASSESGAATNEKLFF,TGTGCCAGCAGTGAGTCAGGAGCTGCAACTAATGAAAAACTGTTTTTT
-,-,TRBJ1-5,TRBV27,CASSPTDQPQHF,TGTGCCAGCAGTCCCACAGATCAGCCCCAGCATTTT
-,-,TRBJ1-1,TRBV6-6,CASSYFWDEAFF,TGTGCCAGCAGTTACTTCTGGGATGAAGCTTTCTTT
-,-,TRBJ1-6,TRBV18,CASSPPSAGAGSPLHF,TGTGCCAGCTCACCACCCTCGGCAGGGGCTGGTTCACCCCTCCACTTT
-,-,TRBJ1-4,TRBV5-1,CASRRGAATNEKLFF,TGCGCCAGCCGCCGCGGGGCTGCAACTAATGAAAAACTGTTTTTT
TRBD1,-,TRBJ1-5,TRBV27,CASSLTGTVNQPQHF,TGTGCCAGCAGTCTAACCGGGACAGTGAATCAGCCCCAGCATTTT
-,-,TRBJ2-7,TRBV10-3,CAISESGLHEQYF,TGTGCCATCAGTGAGTCGGGGCTCCACGAGCAGTACTTC
TRBD1,-,TRBJ1-4,TRBV6-1,CASSEGTGSEKLFF,TGTGCCAGCAGTGAAGGGACAGGGTCAGAAAAACTGTTTTTT
TRBD2,-,TRBJ2-1,TRBV4-2,CASSQSVAGGQGNEQFF,TGTGCCAGCAGCCAAAGCGTAGCGGGAGGCCAAGGGAATGAGCAGTTCTTC
TRBD2,-,TRBJ2-2,TRBV6-4,CASSVLAGGTNTGELFF,TGTGCCAGCAGTGTTCTAGCGGGGGGGACGAACACCGGGGAGCTGTTTTTT
-,-,TRBJ2-7,TRBV21-1,CASSSNGTISYEQYF,TGTGCCAGCAGCTCGAACGGGACAATCTCCTACGAGCAGTACTTC
TRBD1,-,TRBJ1-2,TRBV5-1,CASSVEGQGGCTF,TGCGCCAGCAGCGTCGAGGGACAGGGGGGTTGCACCTTC
-,-,TRBJ1-5,TRBV4-1,CASSQVFEQSLQPQHF,TGCGCCAGCAGCCAAGTGTTCGAACAGTCTTTACAGCCCCAGCATTTT
TRBD1,few,TRBJ1-1,TRBV19,CASRQQGARAEAFF,TGTGCCAGTAGGCAACAGGGGGCGAGGGCTGAAGCTTTCTTT
-,-,TRBJ1-4,TRBV7-9,CASSSGTLTNEKLFF,TGTGCCAGCAGCTCCGGGACTTTAACTAATGAAAAACTGTTTTTT
-,-,TRBJ2-3,TRBV13,CASSLRTDTQYF,TGTGCCAGCAGCCTCCGCACAGATACGCAGTATTTT
-,-,TRBJ2-3,TRBV5-1,CASRRGPTDTQYF,TGCGCCAGCAGGCGCGGACCCACAGATACGCAGTATTTT
-,-,TRBJ2-7,TRBV4-1,CASSQAGPPGNYEQYF,TGCGCCAGCAGCCAAGCAGGCCCCCCAGGAAACTACGAGCAGTACTTC
-,-,TRBJ1-1,TRBV30,CAWSAPGRQAFF,TGTGCCTGGAGTGCACCGGGACGTCAAGCTTTCTTT
TRBD2,-,TRBJ2-7,TRBV11-1,CASSPLLAVTYEQYF,TGTGCCAGCAGCCCCCTCCTAGCGGTCACCTACGAGCAGTACTTC
TRBD2,-,TRBJ2-1,TRBV7-9,CASSFGLAEYNEQFF,TGTGCCAGCAGCTTCGGACTAGCAGAATACAATGAGCAGTTCTTC
-,-,TRBJ2-1,TRBV6-5,CASRTSAAGSDEQFF,TGTGCCAGCAGGACCTCGGCCGCTGGGAGCGATGAGCAGTTCTTC
-,-,TRBJ2-4,TRBV30,CAWTPGESIQYF,TGTGCCTGGACGCCAGGGGAGAGCATTCAGTACTTC
TRBD1,-,TRBJ1-2,TRBV11-2,CASSLDSTGGYGYTF,TGTGCCAGCAGCTTAGATTCAACAGGGGGCTATGGCTACACCTTC
-,-,TRBJ2-2,TRBV9,CASSPGAGRTGELFF,TGTGCCAGCAGCCCAGGGGCGGGAAGGACCGGGGAGCTGTTTTTT
-,-,TRBJ2-1,TRBV6-6,CASSTGSEQFF,TGTGCCAGCAGTACCGGAAGTGAGCAGTTCTTC
-,-,TRBJ1-1,TRBV7-2,CASSLFHTTGTEAFF,TGTGCCAGCAGCTTATTCCATACAACGGGAACTGAAGCTTTCTTT
TRBD2,-,TRBJ2-3,TRBV7-8,CASSFRTSGDHTQYF,TGTGCCAGCAGCTTTCGGACTAGCGGGGACCATACGCAGTATTTT
-,-,TRBJ1-2,TRBV7-9,CASSHRGGMDSLLFYGYTF,TGTGCCAGCAGCCATAGGGGGGGGATGGACAGCCTCCTTTTCTATGGCTACACCTTC